The rows below give T cell receptor beta chains drawn from one sample of a study of early T cells in non-severe SARS-CoV-2 infection. Each CDR3 protein gets one entry after TCRdb re-called the 5' RACE reads with MiXCR. The sample has tens of thousands of distinct CDR3 sequences; around 6.5% are singletons. The specimen was whole blood, collected at baseline. The receptors come from an adult who was a healthcare worker with PCR-confirmed SARS-CoV-2 infection or an uninfected control (not recorded which). Each CDR3 is given with its conserved first and last residue. D genes are given only for firm matches. Some rows mark clone size as missing; the rest say once, few, many or name a class of expanded clone.

clone_size d_call j_call v_call cdr3_nt cdr3_aa
few - TRBJ2-1 TRBV15 TGTGCCACCAGCAGAGCGGGGTACGGGGATGAGCAGTTCTTC CATSRAGYGDEQFF
many - TRBJ2-3 TRBV11-2 TGTGCCAGCAGCCCGACGGCCCGAGAAGGGGGAGATACGCAGTATTTT CASSPTAREGGDTQYF
few - TRBJ1-1 TRBV28 TGTGCCAGCAGTTTACGCAACACTGAAGCTTTCTTT CASSLRNTEAFF
few - TRBJ1-2 TRBV7-9 TGTGCCAGCAGCTTAGAGTCGGGACATCTCCTATATGGCTACACCTTC CASSLESGHLLYGYTF
few - TRBJ2-5 TRBV24-1 TGTGCCACCAGTGAGGGAGGGACAGGCGCGGAGACCCAGTACTTC CATSEGGTGAETQYF
- - TRBJ2-1 TRBV14 TGTGCCAGCAGCCAGAACAGGGAGCCGTTCTTC CASSQNREPFF
few - TRBJ1-2 TRBV14 TGTGCCAGCAGCCAATTCTCGGGCCCGAACTATGGCTACACCTTC CASSQFSGPNYGYTF
many TRBD1 TRBJ1-2 TRBV14 TGTGCCAGCAGCCCACAGGGGGCGCGGGGCTACACCTTC CASSPQGARGYTF
- - TRBJ2-5 TRBV6-5 TGTGCCAGCAGTCCCCTGGGGGGCCCAGGGACCCAGTACTTC CASSPLGGPGTQYF
few - TRBJ2-1 TRBV3-1 TGTGCCAGCAGCCAAGTCCGAGGCAGCAATGAGCAGTTCTTC CASSQVRGSNEQFF
many - TRBJ2-1 TRBV20-1 TGCAGTGCTAGAGGGGGCAGCAGCTACAATGAGCAGTTCTTC CSARGGSSYNEQFF
- - TRBJ2-2 TRBV15 TGTGCCACGAAAATAGCCCCGAACACCGGGGAGCTGTTTTTT CATKIAPNTGELFF
- - TRBJ2-5 TRBV7-3 TGTGCCAGCAGCTTAAATCCCCCAGGAGGGCCTCAAGAGACCCAGTACTTC CASSLNPPGGPQETQYF
many - TRBJ2-7 TRBV11-2 TGTGCCAGCAGCTTAGCCCCCGGGACGGCTTCCTACGAGCAGTACTTC CASSLAPGTASYEQYF
many - TRBJ2-2 TRBV29-1 TGCAGCGGAGGGTCGAACACCGGGGAGCTGTTTTTT CSGGSNTGELFF
few TRBD1 TRBJ1-5 TRBV5-6 TGTGCCAGCAGCTTCCGGGGACAGGGGGCCCAGCCCCAGCATTTT CASSFRGQGAQPQHF
few - TRBJ1-1 TRBV19 TGTGCCACCCCGAAAGGTGACAGGTCGCCTATGAACACTGAAGCTTTCTTT CATPKGDRSPMNTEAFF
few - TRBJ2-7 TRBV3-1 TGTGCCAGCAGCCAAGATCTGGAGGGCGCAGGGTCCTACGAGCAGTACTTC CASSQDLEGAGSYEQYF
few TRBD1 TRBJ1-5 TRBV18 TGTGCCAGCTCACCACCGGGCGGGACAGAAGGACAGCCCCAGCATTTT CASSPPGGTEGQPQHF
few - TRBJ1-5 TRBV28 TGTGCCAGCAGTTTTAGCAATCAGCCCCAGCATTTT CASSFSNQPQHF
many TRBD2 TRBJ2-7 TRBV27 TGTGCCAGCAGTTCAAATAGCGGGATCAACTACGAGCAGTACTTC CASSSNSGINYEQYF
many - TRBJ2-3 TRBV19 TGTGCCAGTAGTATGGGGACGGGGGACGCAGATACGCAGTATTTT CASSMGTGDADTQYF
few TRBD2 TRBJ2-5 TRBV19 TGTGCCAGTAGTTTAGGACTAGCGGGGGGGCAGGAGACCCAGTACTTC CASSLGLAGGQETQYF
few - TRBJ2-3 TRBV27 TGTGCCAGCAGTTTATCCCTGACCTCCACAGATACGCAGTATTTT CASSLSLTSTDTQYF
many - TRBJ2-5 TRBV20-1 TGCAGTGCTAGATCAATGGACAGTGTCCAAGAGACCCAGTACTTC CSARSMDSVQETQYF
few - TRBJ1-1 TRBV14 TGTGCCAGCACCCCTCTGAGATCGGGGGGTCGAGCTTTCTTT CASTPLRSGGRAFF
few - TRBJ1-1 TRBV7-9 TGTGCCAGCAGCTCCAGACTGGGACTGAACACTGAAGCTTTCTTT CASSSRLGLNTEAFF
- TRBD1 TRBJ1-1 TRBV29-1 TGCAGCGTTGAGGAGGACAGGGGAACCACTGAAGCTTTCTTT CSVEEDRGTTEAFF
many - TRBJ1-2 TRBV12-3/TRBV12-4 TGTGCCAGCAGATCAACGGGCTCAACTAACTATGGCTACACCTTC CASRSTGSTNYGYTF
many TRBD2 TRBJ2-1 TRBV15 TGTGCCACCAGCAGACTTCTAGCGGGGGGCCTTTACAATGAGCAGTTCTTC CATSRLLAGGLYNEQFF
many TRBD1 TRBJ1-1 TRBV7-2 TGTGCCAGCAGCTTACCCGGGGGACAGGGACCTGAAGCTTTCTTT CASSLPGGQGPEAFF
few TRBD2 TRBJ2-3 TRBV7-2 TGTGCCAGCAGCCCTACTAGCGGGGCCCGGTATACGCAGTATTTT CASSPTSGARYTQYF
many TRBD1 TRBJ1-5 TRBV6-1 TGTGCCAGCATATTTGTCGGACAGGGTTACCAGCCCCAGCATTTT CASIFVGQGYQPQHF
many - TRBJ2-2 TRBV14 TGTGCCAGCAGCCAAGCGGGGTCCGGGGAGCTGTTTTTT CASSQAGSGELFF
many TRBD1 TRBJ2-1 TRBV2 TGTGCCAGCAGTGGCCATACAGGGGACAATGAGCAGTTCTTC CASSGHTGDNEQFF
- - TRBJ2-1 TRBV7-2 TGTGCCAGCAGCCTAGCCAATGAGCAGTTCTTC CASSLANEQFF
many - TRBJ2-7 TRBV10-1 TGCGCCAGCGGGATGCAAGCGGTGGCAGGGGATTCCTACGAGCAGTACTTC CASGMQAVAGDSYEQYF